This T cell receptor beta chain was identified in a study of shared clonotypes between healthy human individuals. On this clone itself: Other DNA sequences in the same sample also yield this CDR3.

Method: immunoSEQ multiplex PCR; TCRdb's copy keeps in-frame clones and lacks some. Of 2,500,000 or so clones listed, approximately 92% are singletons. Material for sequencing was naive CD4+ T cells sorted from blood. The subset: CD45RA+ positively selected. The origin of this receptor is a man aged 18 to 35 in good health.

The DNA of the CDR3 is TGTGCCAGCAGCCAAGTGGGTGAAAAACTGTTTTTT. This sequence encodes CASSQVGEKLFF. This chain joins TRBV14 and TRBJ1-4; D unresolved. The CDR3 loop spans 12 amino acids. The ends were cut back, 1 base at V and 7 bases at J, with 4 bases in the middle. The germline CDR1 and CDR2 sequences are SGHDN and FVKESK.